Listed below are T cell receptor beta chains from one sample, sequenced in a study of blood T cell repertoires in COVID-19. Generated by immunoSEQ multiplex PCR, the TCRdb table keeps only in-frame clones and is missing some. The sample contains approximately 230,000 clones, 75% to 95% of which appear only once. The sample taken for sequencing was PBMCs or T cells enriched from blood (not recorded which). These receptors originate from a woman aged 18-29 years who had recovered from COVID-19. Both conserved end residues are part of each CDR3. Each record gives: J gene, V gene, D gene, clone size, CDR3 protein, CDR3 DNA. The D gene is left open where the match is weak. Size is omitted from some rows. Given values are once, few, many or a class for expanded clones.

TRBJ1-1	TRBV11-3	.	.	CASSRQENTEAFF	TGTGCCAGCAGTCGACAGGAGAACACTGAAGCTTTCTTT
TRBJ1-2	TRBV18	TRBD1	.	CASSEQGAGYGYTF	TGTGCCAGCTCCGAACAGGGGGCTGGCTATGGCTACACCTTC
TRBJ1-2	TRBV5-4	TRBD1	.	CASSQGTVGSSGYTF	TGTGCCAGCAGCCAAGGGACAGTAGGTTCGAGCGGCTACACCTTC
TRBJ2-7	TRBV7-2	.	.	CASSLTLTQGTYEQYF	TGTGCCAGCAGCCTCACCCTAACCCAGGGCACCTACGAGCAGTACTTC
TRBJ2-7	TRBV10-3	.	.	CAISDRVYGHEQYF	TGTGCCATCAGTGACAGGGTTTATGGCCACGAGCAGTACTTC
TRBJ2-2	TRBV6-5	.	.	CASSLRGRLTGELFF	TGTGCCAGCAGTTTAAGGGGCCGCCTTACCGGGGAGCTGTTTTTT
TRBJ1-5	TRBV6-6	TRBD1	.	CASTQGQGGWNQPQHF	TGTGCCAGCACTCAGGGACAGGGAGGGTGGAATCAGCCCCAGCATTTT
TRBJ1-5	TRBV5-6	TRBD1	.	CASSSTGVNQPQHF	TGTGCCAGCAGCTCGACAGGGGTTAATCAGCCCCAGCATTTT
TRBJ2-1	TRBV18	.	.	CASSPPPPVNEQFF	TGTGCCAGCTCACCCCCCCCGCCAGTCAATGAGCAGTTCTTC
TRBJ1-3	TRBV28	.	few	CASSLTAPSSGNTIYF	TGTGCCAGCAGTTTGACAGCACCCTCCTCTGGAAACACCATATATTTT
TRBJ1-4	TRBV19	.	.	CASSQGKADEKLFF	TGTGCCAGTAGTCAGGGAAAGGCGGATGAAAAACTGTTTTTT
TRBJ2-7	TRBV7-9	TRBD2	.	CASSLNVAGGQEQYF	TGTGCCAGCAGCTTAAATGTAGCGGGAGGGCAAGAGCAGTACTTC
TRBJ1-2	TRBV4-1	.	.	CASSVPGRGYGYTF	TGCGCCAGCAGCGTCCCAGGGAGGGGGTATGGCTACACCTTC
TRBJ1-1	TRBV7-2	.	.	CASSLEPGDTEAFF	TGTGCCAGCAGCTTAGAACCGGGGGACACTGAAGCTTTCTTT
TRBJ1-1	TRBV5-5	.	.	CASSFSGTEAFF	TGTGCCAGCAGCTTTTCCGGGACTGAAGCTTTCTTT
TRBJ2-1	TRBV3-1/TRBV3-2	.	.	CASSFMNEQFF	TGTGCCAGCAGCTTTATGAATGAGCAGTTCTTC
TRBJ1-1	TRBV27	.	.	CASSHILYTGTYEAFF	TGTGCCAGCAGCCATATCTTATACACCGGGACATATGAAGCTTTCTTT
TRBJ2-1	TRBV11-2	.	.	CASSPKQGYSYNEQFF	TGTGCCAGCAGCCCAAAACAGGGATACTCCTACAATGAGCAGTTCTTC
TRBJ2-4	TRBV9	TRBD1	once	CASSVAGTATKNIQYF	TGTGCCAGCAGCGTAGCCGGGACAGCAACCAAAAACATTCAGTACTTC
TRBJ1-2	TRBV9	.	.	CASSGTGSNYGYTF	TGTGCCAGCAGCGGCACGGGATCTAACTATGGCTACACCTTC
TRBJ2-1	TRBV7-8	.	.	CASSLAVRAGAHNEQFF	TGTGCCAGCAGCTTAGCGGTGAGGGCGGGGGCCCACAATGAGCAGTTCTTC
TRBJ2-1	TRBV5-4	.	once	CASSSPGGVSSYNEQFF	TGTGCCAGCAGCTCCCCCGGCGGGGTCAGCTCCTACAATGAGCAGTTCTTC
TRBJ1-2	TRBV10-3	.	.	CAISGPLGGTLYGYTF	TGTGCCATCAGTGGACCCCTTGGGGGGACCCTCTATGGCTACACCTTC
TRBJ1-1	TRBV5-1	.	.	CASSRMSDSTEAFF	TGCGCCAGCAGCCGAATGTCGGACAGCACTGAAGCTTTCTTT
TRBJ1-1	TRBV5-1	.	.	CASSTGHVMNTEAFF	TGCGCCAGCAGCACTGGACACGTTATGAACACTGAAGCTTTCTTT